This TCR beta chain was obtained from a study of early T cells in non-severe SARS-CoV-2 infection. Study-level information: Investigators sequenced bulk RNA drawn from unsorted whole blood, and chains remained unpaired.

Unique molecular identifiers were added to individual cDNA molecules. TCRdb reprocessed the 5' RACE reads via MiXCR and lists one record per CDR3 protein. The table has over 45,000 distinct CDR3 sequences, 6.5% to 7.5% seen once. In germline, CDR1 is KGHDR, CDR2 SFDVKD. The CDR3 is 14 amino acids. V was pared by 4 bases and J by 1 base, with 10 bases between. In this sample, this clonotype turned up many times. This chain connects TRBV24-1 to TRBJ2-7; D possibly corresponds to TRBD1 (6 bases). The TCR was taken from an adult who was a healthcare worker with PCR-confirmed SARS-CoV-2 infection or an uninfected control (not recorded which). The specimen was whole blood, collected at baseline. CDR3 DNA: TGTGCCACCAGTGACCCGGGACATTCCTACGAGCAGTACTTC. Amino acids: CATSDPGHSYEQYF.